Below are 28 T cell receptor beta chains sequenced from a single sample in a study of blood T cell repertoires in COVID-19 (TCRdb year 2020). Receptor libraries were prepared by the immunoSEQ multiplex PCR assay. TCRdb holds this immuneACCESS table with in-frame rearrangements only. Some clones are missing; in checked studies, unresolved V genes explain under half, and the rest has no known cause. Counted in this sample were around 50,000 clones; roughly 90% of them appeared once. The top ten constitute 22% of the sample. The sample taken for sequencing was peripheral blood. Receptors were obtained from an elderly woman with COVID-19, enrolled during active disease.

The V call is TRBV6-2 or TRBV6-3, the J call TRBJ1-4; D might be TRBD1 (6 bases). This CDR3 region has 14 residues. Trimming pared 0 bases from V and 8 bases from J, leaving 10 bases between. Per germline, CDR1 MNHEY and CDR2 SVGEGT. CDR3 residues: CASSYSTGEEKLFF. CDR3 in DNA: TGTGCCAGCAGTTACTCGACAGGTGAAGAAAAACTGTTTTTT.

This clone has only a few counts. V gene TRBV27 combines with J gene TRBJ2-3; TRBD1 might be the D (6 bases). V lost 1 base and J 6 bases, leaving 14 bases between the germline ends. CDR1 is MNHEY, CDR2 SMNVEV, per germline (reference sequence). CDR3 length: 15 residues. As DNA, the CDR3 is TGTGCCAGCAGTTTATTCGCAGGGGTGGCGGATACGCAGTATTTT. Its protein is CASSLFAGVADTQYF.

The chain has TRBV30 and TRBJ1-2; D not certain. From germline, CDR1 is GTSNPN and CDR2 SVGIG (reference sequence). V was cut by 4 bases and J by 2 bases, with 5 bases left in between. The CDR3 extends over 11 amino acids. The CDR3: CAWTQNYGYTF. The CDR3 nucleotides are TGTGCCTGGACTCAGAACTATGGCTACACCTTC.

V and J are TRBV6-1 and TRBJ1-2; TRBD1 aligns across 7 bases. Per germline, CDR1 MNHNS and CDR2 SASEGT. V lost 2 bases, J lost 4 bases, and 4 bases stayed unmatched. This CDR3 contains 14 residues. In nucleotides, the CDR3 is TGTGCCAGCAGTGAAAGGGGGCGCACCTATGGCTACACCTTC. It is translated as CASSERGRTYGYTF.

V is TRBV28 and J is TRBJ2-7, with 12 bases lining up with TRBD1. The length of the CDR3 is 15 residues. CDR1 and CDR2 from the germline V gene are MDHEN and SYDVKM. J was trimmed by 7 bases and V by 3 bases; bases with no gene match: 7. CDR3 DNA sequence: TGTGCCAGCAGTTTGAGGGGACAGGGGGCCAAGGAGCAGTACTTC. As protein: CASSLRGQGAKEQYF.

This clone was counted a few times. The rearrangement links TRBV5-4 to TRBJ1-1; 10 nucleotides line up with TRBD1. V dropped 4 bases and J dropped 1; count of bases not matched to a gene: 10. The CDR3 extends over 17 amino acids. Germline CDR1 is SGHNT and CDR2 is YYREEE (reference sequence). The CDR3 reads CASSPGGTGVKNTEAFF. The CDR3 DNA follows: TGTGCCAGCAGCCCCGGCGGGACAGGGGTTAAGAACACTGAAGCTTTCTTT.

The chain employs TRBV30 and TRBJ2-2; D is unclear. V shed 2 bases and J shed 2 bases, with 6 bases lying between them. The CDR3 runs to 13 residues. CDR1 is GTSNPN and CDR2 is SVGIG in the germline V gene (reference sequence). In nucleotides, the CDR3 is TGTGCCTGGAGTTCATTTAACACCGGGGAGCTGTTTTTT. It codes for CAWSSFNTGELFF.

Here the CDR3 reads CASSYSRGRNTEAFF. The CDR3 DNA follows: TGTGCCAGCAGTTACTCGAGGGGGAGGAACACTGAAGCTTTCTTT. The chain joins TRBV6-5 to TRBJ1-1; D possibly corresponds to TRBD1 (6 bases). This CDR3 has 15 residues. Germline lookup yields CDR1 MNHEY and CDR2 SVGAGI. V was shortened by 0 bases and J by 1 base, with 9 bases between the two germline ends.

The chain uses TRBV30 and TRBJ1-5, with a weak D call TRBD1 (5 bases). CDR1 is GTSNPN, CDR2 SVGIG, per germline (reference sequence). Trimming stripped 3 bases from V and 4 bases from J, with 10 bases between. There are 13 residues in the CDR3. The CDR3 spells CAWRGGTNQPQHF. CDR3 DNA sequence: TGTGCCTGGAGAGGCGGGACGAATCAGCCCCAGCATTTT.

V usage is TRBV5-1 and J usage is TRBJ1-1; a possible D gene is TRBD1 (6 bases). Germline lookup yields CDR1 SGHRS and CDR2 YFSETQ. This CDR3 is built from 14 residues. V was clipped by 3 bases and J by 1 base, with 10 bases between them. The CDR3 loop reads CASSSPTGNTEAFF. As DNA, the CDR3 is TGCGCCAGCAGCTCGCCGACAGGGAACACTGAAGCTTTCTTT. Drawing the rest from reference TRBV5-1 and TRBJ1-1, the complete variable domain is KAGVTQTPRYLIKTRGQQVTLSCSPISGHRSVSWYQQTPGQGLQFLFEYFSETQRNKGNFPGRFSGRQFSNSRSEMNVSTLELGDSALYLCASSSPTGNTEAFFGQGTRLTVV.

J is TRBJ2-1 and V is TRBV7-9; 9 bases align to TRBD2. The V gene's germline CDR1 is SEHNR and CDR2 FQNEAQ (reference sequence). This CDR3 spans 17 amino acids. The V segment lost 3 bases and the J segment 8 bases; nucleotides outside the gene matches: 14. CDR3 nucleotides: TGTGCCAGCAGCTTGAATTGGGGGTCTAGCGGGGCCTATGAGCAGTTCTTC. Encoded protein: CASSLNWGSSGAYEQFF.

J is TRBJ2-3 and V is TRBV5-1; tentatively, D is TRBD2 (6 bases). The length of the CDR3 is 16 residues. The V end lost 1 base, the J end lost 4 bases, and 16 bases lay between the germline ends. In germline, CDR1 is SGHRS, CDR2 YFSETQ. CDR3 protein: CASSLFGRGEADTQYF. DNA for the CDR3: TGCGCCAGCAGCTTGTTTGGCCGAGGGGAGGCAGATACGCAGTATTTT.

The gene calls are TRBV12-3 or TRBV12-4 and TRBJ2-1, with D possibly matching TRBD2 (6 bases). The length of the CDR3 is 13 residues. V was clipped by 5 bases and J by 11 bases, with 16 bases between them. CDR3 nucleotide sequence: TGTGCCAGCAGTCCACTAGGAGGGAACCAGCAGTTCTTC. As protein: CASSPLGGNQQFF.

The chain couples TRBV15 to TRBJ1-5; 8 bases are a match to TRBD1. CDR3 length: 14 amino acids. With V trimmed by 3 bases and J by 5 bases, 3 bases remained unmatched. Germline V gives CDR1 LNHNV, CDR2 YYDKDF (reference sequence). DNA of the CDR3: TGTGCCACCAGCAGGGACAGGGTTGATCAGCCCCAGCATTTT. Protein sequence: CATSRDRVDQPQHF.

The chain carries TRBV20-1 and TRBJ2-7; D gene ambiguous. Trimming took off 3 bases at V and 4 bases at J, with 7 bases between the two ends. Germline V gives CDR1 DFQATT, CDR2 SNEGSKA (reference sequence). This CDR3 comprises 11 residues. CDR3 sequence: CSARREYEQYF. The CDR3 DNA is TGCAGTGCTAGGAGAGAATACGAGCAGTACTTC.

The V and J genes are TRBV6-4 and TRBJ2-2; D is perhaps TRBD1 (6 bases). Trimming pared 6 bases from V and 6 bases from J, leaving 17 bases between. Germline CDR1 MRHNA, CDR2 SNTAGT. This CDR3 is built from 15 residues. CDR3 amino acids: CASRPSQGRSGELFF. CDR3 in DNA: TGTGCCAGCAGACCGTCACAGGGCCGGTCCGGGGAGCTGTTTTTT.

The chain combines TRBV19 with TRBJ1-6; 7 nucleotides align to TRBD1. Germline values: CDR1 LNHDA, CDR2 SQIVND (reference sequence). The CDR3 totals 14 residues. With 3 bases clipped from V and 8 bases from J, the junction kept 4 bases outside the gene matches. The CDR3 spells CASSIGTAYSPLHF. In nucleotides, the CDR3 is TGTGCCAGTAGTATCGGGACAGCCTATTCACCCCTCCACTTT.

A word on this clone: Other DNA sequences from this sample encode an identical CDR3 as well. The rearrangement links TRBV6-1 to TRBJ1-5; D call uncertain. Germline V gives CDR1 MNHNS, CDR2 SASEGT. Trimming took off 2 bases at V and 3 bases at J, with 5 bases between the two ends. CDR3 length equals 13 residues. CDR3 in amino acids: CASSESNNQPQHF. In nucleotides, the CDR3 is TGTGCCAGCAGTGAATCCAACAATCAGCCCCAGCATTTT.

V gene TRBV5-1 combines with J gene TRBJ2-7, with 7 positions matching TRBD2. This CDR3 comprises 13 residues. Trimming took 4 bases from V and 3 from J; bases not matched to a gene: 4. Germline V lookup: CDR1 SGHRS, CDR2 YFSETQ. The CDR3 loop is CASSGEGHYEQYF. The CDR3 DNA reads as TGCGCCAGCAGCGGGGAGGGTCACTACGAGCAGTACTTC.

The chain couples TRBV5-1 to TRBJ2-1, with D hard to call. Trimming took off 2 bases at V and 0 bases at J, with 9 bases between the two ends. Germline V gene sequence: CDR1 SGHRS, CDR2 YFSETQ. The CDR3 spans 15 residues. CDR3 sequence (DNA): TGCGCCAGCAGCTTACAGACGGCCTCCTACAATGAGCAGTTCTTC. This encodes CASSLQTASYNEQFF.

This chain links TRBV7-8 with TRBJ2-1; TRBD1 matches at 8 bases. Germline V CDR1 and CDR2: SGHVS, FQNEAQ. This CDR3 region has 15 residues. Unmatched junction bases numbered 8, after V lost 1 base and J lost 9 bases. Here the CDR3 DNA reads TGTGCCAGCAGCTTAGTGGGGACAGGCCACGGTGAGCAGTTCTTC. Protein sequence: CASSLVGTGHGEQFF.

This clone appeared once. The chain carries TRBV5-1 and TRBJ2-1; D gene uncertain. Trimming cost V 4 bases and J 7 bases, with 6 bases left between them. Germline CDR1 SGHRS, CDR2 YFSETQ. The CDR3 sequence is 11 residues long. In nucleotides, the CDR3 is TGCGCCAGCAGCCTTGAGAATGAGCAGTTCTTC. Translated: CASSLENEQFF.

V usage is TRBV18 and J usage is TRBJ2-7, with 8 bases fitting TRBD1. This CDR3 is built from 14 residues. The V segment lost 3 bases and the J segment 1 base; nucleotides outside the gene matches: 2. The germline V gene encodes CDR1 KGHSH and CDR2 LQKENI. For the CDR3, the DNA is TGTGCCAGCTCACCGGACAGGGCGTCCTACGAGCAGTACTTC. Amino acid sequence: CASSPDRASYEQYF. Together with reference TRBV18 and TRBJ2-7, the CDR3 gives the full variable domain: NAGVMQNPRHLVRRRGQEARLRCSPMKGHSHVYWYRQLPEEGLKFMVYLQKENIIDESGMPKERFSAEFPKEGPSILRIQQVVRGDSAAYFCASSPDRASYEQYFGPGTRLTVT.

CDR3 nucleotide sequence: TGTGCCAGCAGTCGACTACAGGGTAGTGAGGTCTATGGCTACACCTTC. Its protein product is CASSRLQGSEVYGYTF. The V and J genes are TRBV6-2 or TRBV6-3 and TRBJ1-2; possibly TRBD1 for D (6 bases). The length of the CDR3 is 16 residues. V was clipped by 5 bases and J by 4 bases, with 20 bases between them. Germline CDR1 and CDR2: MNHEY and SVGEGT.

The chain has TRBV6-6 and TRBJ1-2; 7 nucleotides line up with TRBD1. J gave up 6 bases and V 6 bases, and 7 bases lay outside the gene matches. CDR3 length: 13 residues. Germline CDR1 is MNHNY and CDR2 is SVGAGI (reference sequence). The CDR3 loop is CASSLGQENGYTF. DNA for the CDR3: TGTGCCAGCAGCCTTGGACAGGAGAATGGCTACACCTTC.

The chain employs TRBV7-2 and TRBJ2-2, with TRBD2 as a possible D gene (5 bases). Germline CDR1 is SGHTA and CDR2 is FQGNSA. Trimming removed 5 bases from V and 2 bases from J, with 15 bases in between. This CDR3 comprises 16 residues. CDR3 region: CASSRGPVLNTGELFF. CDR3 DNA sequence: TGTGCCAGCAGCCGCGGGCCGGTATTAAACACCGGGGAGCTGTTTTTT.

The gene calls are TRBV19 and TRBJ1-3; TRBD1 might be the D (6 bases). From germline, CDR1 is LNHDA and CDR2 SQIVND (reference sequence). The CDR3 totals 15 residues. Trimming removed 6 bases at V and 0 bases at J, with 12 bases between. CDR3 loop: CASSLRDNSGNTIYF. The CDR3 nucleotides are TGTGCCAGTAGCCTCCGGGACAACTCTGGAAACACCATATATTTT.

This chain's CDR3 is CASKPYRDSSYEQYF. Here the CDR3 DNA reads TGTGCCAGCAAGCCCTACAGGGACAGCTCCTACGAGCAGTACTTC. J is TRBJ2-7 and V is TRBV6-5, with TRBD1 identical over 7 bases. Germline assignment: CDR1 MNHEY and CDR2 SVGAGI. The CDR3 runs to 15 residues. V was pared by 7 bases and J by 0 bases, with 9 bases of the junction left unmatched.